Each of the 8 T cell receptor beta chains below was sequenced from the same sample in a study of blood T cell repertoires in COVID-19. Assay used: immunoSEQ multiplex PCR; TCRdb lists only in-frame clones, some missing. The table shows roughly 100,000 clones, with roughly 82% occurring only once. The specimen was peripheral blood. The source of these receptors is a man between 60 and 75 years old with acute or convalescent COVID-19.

CDR3 residues: CASSFTGGVGETQYF. The CDR3 DNA reads TGCGCCAGCAGCTTTACAGGGGGCGTGGGAGAGACCCAGTACTTC. The V gene is TRBV5-1, the J gene TRBJ2-5, with 9 bases aligning to TRBD1. The CDR3 is 15 residues long. Germline V gene data show CDR1 as SGHRS and CDR2 as YFSETQ. The J segment lost 4 bases and the V segment lost 2 bases, leaving 6 bases of the junction unmatched.

This CDR3 reads CASSTSGTSVYEQYF. The CDR3 DNA is TGTGCCAGCAGTACTTCCGGGACTAGCGTATACGAGCAGTACTTC. The chain is built from TRBV6-5 and TRBJ2-7; TRBD2 matches 10 bases. This CDR3 has 15 amino acids. V lost 5 bases, J lost 4 bases, and 8 bases stayed unmatched. The germline gives CDR1 MNHEY, CDR2 SVGAGI.

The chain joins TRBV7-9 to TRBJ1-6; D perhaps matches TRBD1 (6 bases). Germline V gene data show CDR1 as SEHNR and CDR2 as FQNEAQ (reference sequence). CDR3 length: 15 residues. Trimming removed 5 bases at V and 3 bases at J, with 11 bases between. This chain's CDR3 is CASSLRGIYNSPLHF. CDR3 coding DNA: TGTGCCAGCAGCCTCAGGGGTATCTATAATTCACCCCTCCACTTT.

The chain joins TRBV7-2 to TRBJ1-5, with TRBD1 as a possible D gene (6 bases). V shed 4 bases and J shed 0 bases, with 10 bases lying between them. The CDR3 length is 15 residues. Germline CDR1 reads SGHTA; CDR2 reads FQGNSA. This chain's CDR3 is CASSSHRASNQPQHF. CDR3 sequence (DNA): TGTGCCAGCAGCTCCCACAGGGCTAGCAATCAGCCCCAGCATTTT.

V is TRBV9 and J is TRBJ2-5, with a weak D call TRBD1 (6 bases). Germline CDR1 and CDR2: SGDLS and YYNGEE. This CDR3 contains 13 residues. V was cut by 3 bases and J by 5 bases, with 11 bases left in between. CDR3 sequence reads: CASSEGDVETQYF. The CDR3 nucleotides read TGTGCCAGCAGCGAGGGGGATGTGGAGACCCAGTACTTC.

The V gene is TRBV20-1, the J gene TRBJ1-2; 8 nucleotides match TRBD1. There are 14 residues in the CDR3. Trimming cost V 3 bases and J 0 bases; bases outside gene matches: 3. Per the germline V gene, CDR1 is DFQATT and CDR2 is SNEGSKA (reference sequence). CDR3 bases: TGCAGTGCTAGTGGGACAGGAGCTAACTATGGCTACACCTTC. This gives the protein CSASGTGANYGYTF.

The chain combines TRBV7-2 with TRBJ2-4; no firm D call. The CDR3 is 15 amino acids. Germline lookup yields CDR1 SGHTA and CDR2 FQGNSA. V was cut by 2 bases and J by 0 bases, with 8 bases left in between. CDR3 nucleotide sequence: TGTGCCAGCAGCTTACTTGCCAGAGCCAAAAACATTCAGTACTTC. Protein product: CASSLLARAKNIQYF. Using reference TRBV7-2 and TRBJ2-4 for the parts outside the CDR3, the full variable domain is GAGVSQSPSNKVTEKGKDVELRCDPISGHTALYWYRQSLGQGLEFLIYFQGNSAPDKSGLPSDRFSAERTGGSVSTLTIQRTQQEDSAVYLCASSLLARAKNIQYFGAGTRLSVL.

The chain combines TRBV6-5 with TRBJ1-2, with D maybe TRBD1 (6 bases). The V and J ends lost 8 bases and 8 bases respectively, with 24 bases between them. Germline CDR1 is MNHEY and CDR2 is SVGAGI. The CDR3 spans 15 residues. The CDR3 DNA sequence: TGTGCCAGCCATGTACCGGGACACCCTGTGAAGGGCTACACCTTC. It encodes CASHVPGHPVKGYTF.